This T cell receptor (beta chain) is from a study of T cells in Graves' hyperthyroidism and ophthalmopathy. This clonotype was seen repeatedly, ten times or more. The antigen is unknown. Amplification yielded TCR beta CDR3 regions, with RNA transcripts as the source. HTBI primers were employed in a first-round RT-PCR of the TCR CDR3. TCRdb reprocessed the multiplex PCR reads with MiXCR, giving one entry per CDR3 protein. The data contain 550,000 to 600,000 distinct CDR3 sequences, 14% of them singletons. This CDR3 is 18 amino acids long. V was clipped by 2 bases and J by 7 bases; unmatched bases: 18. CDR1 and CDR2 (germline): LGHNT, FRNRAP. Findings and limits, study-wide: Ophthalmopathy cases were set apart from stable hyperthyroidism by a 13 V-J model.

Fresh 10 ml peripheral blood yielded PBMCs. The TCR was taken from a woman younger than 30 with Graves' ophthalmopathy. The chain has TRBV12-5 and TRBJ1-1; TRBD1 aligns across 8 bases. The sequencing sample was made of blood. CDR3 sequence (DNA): TGTGCTAGTGGTTTGCCGACAGGGGTCATTCCGAGCGATAATGAAGCTTTCTTT. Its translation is CASGLPTGVIPSDNEAFF. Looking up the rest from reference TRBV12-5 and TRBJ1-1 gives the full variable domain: DARVTQTPRHKVTEMGQEVTMRCQPILGHNTVFWYRQTMMQGLELLAYFRNRAPLDDSGMPKDRFSAEMPDATLATLKIQPSEPRDSAVYFCASGLPTGVIPSDNEAFFGQGTRLTVV.